This T cell receptor beta chain was found in a study of vaccination effects on CD4 cells after COVID-19. Study-level background: The median interval between the second dose and post-vaccine sampling was 72 days. Regarding the study as a whole: Just 1 of 255 vaccine-induced clones in healthy recipients was cross-reactive. Late post-vaccination, clones induced by infection and those induced by vaccine underwent marked clonal contraction.

Using viral peptide pools, the ViraFEST assay grew out antigen-specific CD4+ T cells prior to sequencing. Having been cultured for around ten days, the cells underwent CD4+ T cell isolation. Either the mRNA-1273 or the BNT162b2 vaccine was given to participants as two doses. On day 3 and again on day 7, half the medium was replaced with IL-2 medium. Details on this clone: Its specificity is not known.

The germline V and J ends were trimmed by 3 bases and 4 bases, with 10 bases remaining between them. Per the germline V gene, CDR1 is SGHDT and CDR2 is YYEEEE. This CDR3 has 13 amino acids. The method was immunoSEQ multiplex PCR; TCRdb's version includes in-frame clones alone and lacks a portion of them. The table includes some 16,000 clones, about 80% detected once. J is TRBJ1-2 and V is TRBV5-6, with TRBD1 as a possible D gene (5 bases). The sample in question was CD4+ T cells from PBMCs cultured with HCoV-NL63 spike peptides, obtained after COVID-19 vaccination. The TCR sequence derives from a human donor who received a COVID-19 vaccine. The DNA for the CDR3 is TGTGCCAGCAGCTCGGGACGGAGCTATGGCTACACCTTC. Protein product: CASSSGRSYGYTF.